Listed here are 18 T cell receptor beta chains from one sample, sequenced in a study. MiXCR, run by TCRdb on the 5' RACE reads, gives a single entry per CDR3 protein. The data contain under 15,000 distinct CDR3 sequences, around 54% of them singletons. Treg sorting used a CD4+CD25+CD127-/low gate. The sequenced material came from tumor-infiltrating Tregs sorted from the breast tumor. The source of these receptors is a female donor with breast cancer.

V is TRBV7-2 and J is TRBJ2-5; possibly TRBD1 for D (5 bases). Germline values: CDR1 SGHTA, CDR2 FQGNSA. This CDR3 has 15 amino acids. V was pared by 1 base and J by 7 bases, with 16 bases between. The CDR3 DNA reads TGTGCCAGCAGCTTAGATGTGCAGGGATTTTCGACCCAGTACTTC. It is translated as CASSLDVQGFSTQYF.

The chain has TRBV29-1 and TRBJ2-7, with 8 bases fitting TRBD1. The ends lost 2 bases at V and 3 bases at J; junction bases unmatched: 0. The CDR3 has 12 residues. From germline, CDR1 is SQVTM and CDR2 ANQGSEA. The CDR3 reads CSVETGGYEQYF. CDR3 nucleotides: TGCAGCGTTGAAACAGGGGGCTACGAGCAGTACTTC.

This clonotype was counted between two and nine times. The chain has TRBV6-6 and TRBJ2-5; D may be TRBD1 (6 bases). The V end was cut by 0 bases, the J end by 4 bases, with 9 bases between. The length of the CDR3 is 14 residues. Looked up from germline, CDR1 is MNHNY and CDR2 is SVGAGI (reference sequence). The CDR3 coding sequence is TGTGCCAGCAGTTACTCGGTCAGGGGAGAGACCCAGTACTTC. This gives the protein CASSYSVRGETQYF.

This chain links TRBV18 with TRBJ2-7; 8 nucleotides line up with TRBD1. The CDR3 spans 17 residues. CDR1 is KGHSH, CDR2 LQKENI, per germline. J was trimmed by 1 base and V by 4 bases; bases with no gene match: 12. The CDR3 here is CASSLDRAAFSSYEQYF. Here the CDR3 DNA reads TGTGCCAGCTCACTGGACAGGGCCGCCTTTTCTTCCTACGAGCAGTACTTC.

This clonotype has just a few counts. The rearrangement links TRBV6-2 or TRBV6-3 to TRBJ2-3, with 7 bases aligning to TRBD2. The J segment lost 2 bases and the V segment lost 8 bases, leaving 10 bases of the junction unmatched. The CDR3 consists of 15 residues. CDR1 MNHEY and CDR2 SVGEGT come from the germline V gene. CDR3 amino acids: CASLHRDYFTDTQYF. The DNA for the CDR3 is TGTGCCAGCCTCCACCGGGACTACTTCACAGATACGCAGTATTTT.

This chain joins TRBV6-1 and TRBJ1-3; no firm D call. Germline assignment: CDR1 MNHNS and CDR2 SASEGT. Deletions cut 2 bases from V and 0 bases from J, with 8 bases between. The CDR3 is 15 residues long. The CDR3 sequence is CASSESGLSGNTIYF. The CDR3 nucleotides read TGTGCCAGCAGTGAATCCGGCCTCTCTGGAAACACCATATATTTT.

This clonotype was recorded once. This sequence joins TRBV27 and TRBJ1-1; D not certain. This CDR3 comprises 14 residues. The V end lost 2 bases, the J end lost 7 bases, and 14 bases lay between the germline ends. CDR1 is MNHEY and CDR2 is SMNVEV in the germline V gene (reference sequence). As DNA, the CDR3 is TGTGCCAGCAGTTTAGGACGCGGGGTTGGTGAAGCTTTCTTT. As protein: CASSLGRGVGEAFF.

V usage is TRBV10-3 and J usage is TRBJ2-1, with D uncertain. CDR3 length: 11 residues. Germline assignment: CDR1 ENHRY and CDR2 SYGVKD. V dropped 2 bases and J dropped 7 bases, with 3 bases sitting between them. The CDR3 protein is CAISEGNEQFF. CDR3 coding DNA: TGTGCCATCAGTGAGGGTAATGAGCAGTTCTTC.

By share, this clonotype ranks as large. The chain uses TRBV7-2 and TRBJ2-7, with D tentatively TRBD1 (5 bases). The CDR3 is 14 residues long. Per germline, CDR1 SGHTA and CDR2 FQGNSA. Between the trimmed V and J ends, which lost 2 bases and 4 bases, there was a span of 12 bases. The CDR3 bases are TGTGCCAGCAGCTTAACTTCAGGGTGGTACGAGCAGTACGTC. Translating gives CASSLTSGWYEQYV.

The chain combines TRBV7-9 with TRBJ1-6; the D is unclear. The CDR3 spans 16 residues. V lost 1 base, J lost 8 bases, and 15 bases lay in between. Germline loops: CDR1 SEHNR, CDR2 FQNEAQ (reference sequence). CDR3 sequence: CASSLDDQTGYSPLHF. The CDR3, as DNA: TGTGCCAGCAGCTTAGACGACCAAACCGGCTATTCACCCCTCCACTTT.

This clonotype has more than one count but fewer than ten. The chain joins TRBV12-3 or TRBV12-4 to TRBJ1-5, with 7 nucleotides matching TRBD1. With V trimmed by 6 bases and J by 9 bases, 11 bases remained unmatched. CDR3 size: 14 residues. The CDR3 DNA sequence: TGTGCCAGCAGCGAGGGACAGTCCCTGCGGCCCCAGCATTTT. As protein: CASSEGQSLRPQHF.

CDR3: CASRVTGVYEQYV. In DNA form, the CDR3 reads TGTGCCAGCAGAGTGACAGGGGTCTACGAGCAGTACGTC. The chain employs TRBV6-1 and TRBJ2-7; 8 bases map to TRBD1. Germline values: CDR1 MNHNS, CDR2 SASEGT. There are 13 residues in the CDR3. The trim removed 6 bases at V and 3 bases at J, leaving 4 bases unmatched.

The V and J genes are TRBV25-1 and TRBJ2-5, with no clear D. V lost 6 bases and J 4 bases, leaving 12 bases between the germline ends. CDR1 MGHDK and CDR2 SYGVNS come from the germline V gene. CDR3 length: 13 amino acids. CDR3: CASSGKQGETQYF. In DNA form, the CDR3 reads TGTGCCAGCAGCGGTAAGCAAGGAGAGACCCAGTACTTC.

The genes are TRBV10-3 and TRBJ1-1; D gene unclear. The germline CDR1 and CDR2 sequences are ENHRY and SYGVKD. With 9 bases removed from V and 0 bases from J, the gap between germline ends came to 11 bases. CDR3 size: 13 residues. CDR3 in amino acids: CAIAQQMNTEAFF. The CDR3 DNA reads TGTGCCATAGCCCAGCAGATGAACACTGAAGCTTTCTTT.

The V and J genes are TRBV4-1 and TRBJ1-2, with TRBD1 as a possible D gene (5 bases). V was shortened by 6 bases and J by 0 bases, with 14 bases between the two germline ends. Germline V gene lookup returns CDR1 MGHRA and CDR2 YSYEKL. CDR3 length: 15 amino acids. CDR3 coding DNA: TGCGCCAGCAGACCGGGCAGGGATGCTAACTATGGCTACACCTTC. Its protein is CASRPGRDANYGYTF.

This clonotype was found a few times. The chain carries TRBV6-2 or TRBV6-3 and TRBJ2-1; D not resolved. Germline loops: CDR1 MNHEY, CDR2 SVGEGT. The CDR3 extends over 12 amino acids. V dropped 6 bases and J dropped 4 bases, with 7 bases sitting between them. In nucleotides, the CDR3 is TGTGCCAGCAGCGGACCATACAATGAGCAGTTCTTC. This translates into CASSGPYNEQFF.

The rearrangement uses TRBV5-6 and TRBJ1-1; D gene unclear. The germline V gene has CDR1 SGHDT and CDR2 YYEEEE. This CDR3 region has 11 residues. Trimming stripped 4 bases from V and 10 bases from J, with 11 bases between. CDR3 protein: CASSRGGGAFF. The CDR3 DNA sequence: TGTGCCAGCAGCAGAGGAGGAGGAGCTTTCTTT.

The chain has TRBV28 and TRBJ2-7, with D possibly matching TRBD2 (6 bases). This CDR3 spans 12 amino acids. Germline assignment: CDR1 MDHEN and CDR2 SYDVKM. Trimming pared 8 bases from V and 4 bases from J, leaving 12 bases between. The CDR3 protein is CASSGVSYEQYF. CDR3 DNA sequence: TGTGCCAGCTCGGGAGTGAGTTACGAGCAGTACTTC.